The 5 T cell receptor beta chains listed next were all sequenced from one sample in a study of pediatric ulcerative colitis. Sequencing was performed with immunoSEQ multiplex PCR; in TCRdb, only in-frame clones are kept and a portion is missing. The data hold about 36,000 clones, with approximately 82% observed a single time. The sequenced sample consisted of blood. Every receptor here comes from a girl under 18 with moderate ulcerative colitis.

The rearrangement joins TRBV6-6 to TRBJ1-5, with 7 bases fitting TRBD1. V lost 6 bases to trimming and J lost 4 bases; unmatched junction nucleotides: 6. Germline V gene sequence: CDR1 MNHNY, CDR2 SVGAGI (reference sequence). The CDR3 length is 14 residues. DNA for the CDR3: TGTGCCAGCAGAGCTAGACAGGGTAATCAGCCCCAGCATTTT. Translated: CASRARQGNQPQHF.

As to this clone: In the same sample, other DNA sequences code for this CDR3. The rearrangement links TRBV6-5 to TRBJ1-1, with unresolved D. V dropped 0 bases and J dropped 2 bases, with 7 bases sitting between them. Germline CDR1 and CDR2: MNHEY and SVGAGI. This CDR3 contains 14 residues. CDR3 residues: CASSYSPGNTEAFF. The CDR3 DNA sequence: TGTGCCAGCAGTTACTCGCCAGGAAACACTGAAGCTTTCTTT.

The V gene is TRBV9, the J gene TRBJ2-3; 8 bases align to TRBD2. The CDR3 length is 16 residues. Germline CDR1 and CDR2: SGDLS and YYNGEE. The ends lost 0 bases at V and 6 bases at J; junction bases unmatched: 9. CDR3 coding DNA: TGTGCCAGCAGCGTAGCTCTCCGGGGGGGCTTTGATACGCAGTATTTT. This translates into CASSVALRGGFDTQYF.

The chain employs TRBV29-1 and TRBJ2-3; D possibly uses TRBD1 or TRBD2 (5 bases each). Germline V lookup: CDR1 SQVTM, CDR2 ANQGSEA. The length of the CDR3 is 15 residues. V was shortened by 5 bases and J by 2 bases, with 17 bases between the two germline ends. The CDR3 DNA reads as TGCAGCGTTCCCTGGGGCCTGGACTCCACAGATACGCAGTATTTT. It translates to CSVPWGLDSTDTQYF.

The chain links TRBV4-1 to TRBJ2-7; D remains ambiguous. The germline V and J ends were trimmed by 2 bases and 4 bases, with 12 bases remaining between them. Germline V gives CDR1 MGHRA, CDR2 YSYEKL. There are 14 residues in the CDR3. In nucleotides, the CDR3 is TGCGCCAGCAGCCAACGGCATGGAATGTACGAGCAGTACTTC. Residues: CASSQRHGMYEQYF.